This TCR beta chain was observed in a study of beta chain features in type 1 diabetes. Whole-study context: The patient and healthy donor groups were comparable for age, gender and cell yields.

Germline-derived CDR1 and CDR2 are MDHEN and SYDVKM. The CDR3 sequence is 13 residues long. J lost 2 bases, V lost 4 bases, and 0 bases had no gene match. Study findings and constraints: Cells that show high TCR expression could be over-represented by cDNA sequencing. Within each of all four CD4+ subsets, Type 1 diabetes patients had TCRB CDR3s that were moderately but significantly shorter. In the patient group, naive, central memory and Treg TCRB repertoires seemed more alike than in the healthy donor group. Whether TCRB rearrangement is influenced by HLA type was left unresolved in this analysis.

Of note for this clone: Its antigen is undetermined.

Sequencing targeted expressed TCRB transcripts, as all isolated RNA had been reverse transcribed. TCRdb keeps only in-frame clones here, not all; method: immunoSEQ multiplex PCR. This sample has some 150,000 clones; about 12% occur once, and the top ten carry 1.3%. The TCR comes from a man aged 18 to 30 with type 1 diabetes. The chain recombines TRBV28 with TRBJ2-5; 8 nucleotides line up with TRBD2. Sequencing was performed on central memory CD4+ T cells from blood. The CDR3 DNA sequence: TGTGCCAGCAGTTCGGGGGGGCAAGAGACCCAGTACTTC. Protein product: CASSSGGQETQYF. Full variable domain (rest looked up from reference TRBV28 and TRBJ2-5): DVKVTQSSRYLVKRTGEKVFLECVQDMDHENMFWYRQDPGLGLRLIYFSYDVKMKEKGDIPEGYSVSREKKERFSLILESASTNQTSMYLCASSSGGQETQYFGPGTRLLVL.